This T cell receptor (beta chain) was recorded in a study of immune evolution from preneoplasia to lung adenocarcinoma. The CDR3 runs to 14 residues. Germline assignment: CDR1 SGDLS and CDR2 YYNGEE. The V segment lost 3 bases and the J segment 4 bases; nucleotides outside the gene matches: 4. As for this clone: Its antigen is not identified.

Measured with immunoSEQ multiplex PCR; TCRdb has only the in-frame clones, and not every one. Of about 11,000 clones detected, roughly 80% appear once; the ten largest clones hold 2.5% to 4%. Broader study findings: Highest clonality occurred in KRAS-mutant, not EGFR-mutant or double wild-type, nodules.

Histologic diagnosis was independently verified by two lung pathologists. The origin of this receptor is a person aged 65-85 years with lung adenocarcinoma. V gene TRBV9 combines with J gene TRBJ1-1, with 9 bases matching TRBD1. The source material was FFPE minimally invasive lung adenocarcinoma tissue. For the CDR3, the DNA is TGTGCCAGCAGCGAGCGACAGGGGGTCACTGAAGCTTTCTTT. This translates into CASSERQGVTEAFF. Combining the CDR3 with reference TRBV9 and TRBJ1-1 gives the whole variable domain DSGVTQTPKHLITATGQRVTLRCSPRSGDLSVYWYQQSLDQGLQFLIQYYNGEERAKGNILERFSAQQFPDLHSELNLSSLELGDSALYFCASSERQGVTEAFFGQGTRLTVV.